What follows are 30 T cell receptor beta chains derived from one specimen sequenced in a study of blood T cell repertoires in COVID-19. The protocol was immunoSEQ multiplex PCR, while the TCRdb copy is restricted to in-frame clones and leaves out a portion. The data hold about 380,000 clones, with approximately 80% observed a single time. The sequenced sample consisted of peripheral blood. All receptors come from a human donor with acute or convalescent COVID-19. The donor label of this sample is uncertain.

The genes are TRBV28 and TRBJ2-7; a weak D match, TRBD1 (7 bases). Germline assignment: CDR1 MDHEN and CDR2 SYDVKM. The V gene lost 1 base and the J gene lost 0 bases, with 13 bases spanning the gap. The CDR3 is 16 residues long. CDR3 nucleotides: TGTGCCAGCAGTTTATTAAGTCAGGGGGGCTCCTACGAGCAGTACTTC. As protein: CASSLLSQGGSYEQYF.

V gene TRBV28 combines with J gene TRBJ1-5; D might be TRBD1 (5 bases). This CDR3 comprises 16 residues. The V end was cut by 3 bases, the J end by 2 bases, with 14 bases between. CDR1 is MDHEN and CDR2 is SYDVKM in the germline V gene. The CDR3 here is CASSLVGQGGNQPQHF. CDR3 bases: TGTGCCAGCAGTTTGGTTGGCCAAGGGGGCAATCAGCCCCAGCATTTT.

The chain has TRBV3-1 (or the pseudogene TRBV3-2) and TRBJ2-3; D is unclear. Per germline, CDR1 LGHDT and CDR2 YNNKEL (reference sequence). The V end lost 3 bases, the J end lost 6 bases, and 7 bases lay between the germline ends. This CDR3 comprises 12 residues. In DNA, the CDR3 is TGTGCCAGCAGCCAGCAAGCGGATACGCAGTATTTT. Its translation: CASSQQADTQYF.

The chain links TRBV5-1 to TRBJ1-2; 8 bases align to TRBD1. V gave up 4 bases and J gave up 3 bases; unmatched junction bases: 5. CDR3 length equals 14 residues. Per germline, CDR1 SGHRS and CDR2 YFSETQ. This chain's CDR3 is CASSARQGHYGYTF. CDR3 bases: TGCGCCAGCAGCGCAAGACAGGGGCACTATGGCTACACCTTC.

V usage is TRBV19 and J usage is TRBJ2-2; the D gene is possibly TRBD1 (5 bases). Germline lookup yields CDR1 LNHDA and CDR2 SQIVND (reference sequence). V lost 3 bases and J 4 bases, leaving 9 bases between the germline ends. The CDR3 spans 14 residues. As DNA, the CDR3 is TGTGCCAGTAGTATTCTTAGGGGCACCGGGGAGCTGTTTTTT. Translation: CASSILRGTGELFF.

This chain links TRBV27 with TRBJ1-6; D remains unclear. The CDR3 runs to 15 residues. With 5 bases removed from V and 10 bases from J, the gap between germline ends came to 18 bases. The germline CDR1 and CDR2 sequences are MNHEY and SMNVEV (reference sequence). CDR3 protein: CASSPRTAIKSPLHF. As DNA, the CDR3 is TGTGCCAGCAGTCCCCGGACTGCCATAAAATCACCCCTCCACTTT.

V usage is TRBV3-1 (or the pseudogene TRBV3-2) and J usage is TRBJ1-2; no firm D call. Germline-derived CDR1 and CDR2 are LGHDT and YNNKEL (reference sequence). The CDR3 spans 14 residues. V shed 3 bases and J shed 7 bases, with 15 bases lying between them. This chain's CDR3 is CASSHLNGHSGYTF. In DNA form, the CDR3 reads TGTGCCAGCAGCCATTTAAATGGTCACAGTGGCTACACCTTC.

This clone was picked up one time. The chain has TRBV5-1 and TRBJ2-2; tentative D call: TRBD1 (5 bases). This CDR3 has 14 residues. The ends were cut back, 0 bases at V and 5 bases at J, with 8 bases in the middle. From germline, CDR1 is SGHRS and CDR2 YFSETQ. CDR3 coding DNA: TGCGCCAGCAGCTTGGCGGCAGGGACCGGGGAGCTGTTTTTT. Translation: CASSLAAGTGELFF. Variable domain in full (rest from reference TRBV5-1 and TRBJ2-2): KAGVTQTPRYLIKTRGQQVTLSCSPISGHRSVSWYQQTPGQGLQFLFEYFSETQRNKGNFPGRFSGRQFSNSRSEMNVSTLELGDSALYLCASSLAAGTGELFFGEGSRLTVL.

The genes are TRBV12-3 or TRBV12-4 and TRBJ2-5; tentatively, D is TRBD1 (6 bases). The CDR3 has 13 amino acids. The germline V and J ends were trimmed by 5 bases and 1 base, with 8 bases remaining between them. The CDR3, as DNA: TGTGCCAGCAGTACAGGGCGCCAAGAGACCCAGTACTTC. Residues: CASSTGRQETQYF.

Worth noting for this clone: Different DNA sequences within this sample yield the same CDR3. The V and J genes are TRBV18 and TRBJ1-5; TRBD1 is a possible D gene (5 bases). The CDR3 totals 13 residues. The V end was cut by 3 bases, the J end by 4 bases, with 7 bases between. Germline V CDR1 and CDR2: KGHSH, LQKENI. This chain's CDR3 is CASSPGLNQPQHF. The CDR3 DNA is TGTGCCAGCTCACCGGGACTGAATCAGCCCCAGCATTTT. Together with reference TRBV18 and TRBJ1-5, the CDR3 gives the full variable domain: NAGVMQNPRHLVRRRGQEARLRCSPMKGHSHVYWYRQLPEEGLKFMVYLQKENIIDESGMPKERFSAEFPKEGPSILRIQQVVRGDSAAYFCASSPGLNQPQHFGDGTRLSIL.

The chain combines TRBV28 with TRBJ1-6; TRBD1 matches 8 bases. V trimming: 4 bases; J trimming: 0 bases; junction bases outside the gene matches: 11. Germline V CDR1 and CDR2: MDHEN, SYDVKM. This CDR3 contains 19 residues. CDR3 protein: CASSSPRGPEGSYNSPLHF. The CDR3, as DNA: TGTGCCAGCAGTTCCCCCAGGGGGCCGGAGGGCTCCTATAATTCACCCCTCCACTTT.

The chain couples TRBV4-1 to TRBJ2-5; 10 bases match TRBD2. The CDR3 loop spans 17 amino acids. Germline V CDR1 and CDR2: MGHRA, YSYEKL. J gave up 5 bases and V 0 bases, and 9 bases lay outside the gene matches. Written as DNA, the CDR3 is TGCGCCAGCAGCCAAGATAGAGCGGGAGGGCTGTTGGAGACCCAGTACTTC. Its protein product is CASSQDRAGGLLETQYF.

This rearrangement joins TRBV7-9 to TRBJ1-5; D is ambiguous. Germline CDR1 and CDR2: SEHNR and FQNEAQ (reference sequence). V dropped 5 bases and J dropped 6 bases, with 14 bases sitting between them. The CDR3 spans 14 residues. CDR3 loop: CASSPQAAAQPQHF. The CDR3 DNA is TGTGCCAGCAGCCCCCAGGCCGCCGCTCAGCCCCAGCATTTT.

V usage is TRBV2 and J usage is TRBJ2-1; 10 bases align to TRBD1. With 4 bases clipped from V and 5 bases from J, the junction kept 8 bases outside the gene matches. The CDR3 spans 16 residues. CDR1 and CDR2 from the germline V gene are SNHLY and FYNNEI. The CDR3 is CASSVVGTGAHNEQFF. CDR3 DNA: TGTGCCAGCAGTGTGGTAGGGACAGGGGCCCACAATGAGCAGTTCTTC.

J is TRBJ1-5 and V is TRBV27; 7 bases map to TRBD1. The junction had 14 bases not matched to a gene; V was cut back by 6 bases and J by 6 bases. This CDR3 contains 16 residues. Looked up from germline, CDR1 is MNHEY and CDR2 is SMNVEV (reference sequence). Here the CDR3 DNA reads TGTGCCAGCAGCCGCCGGACAGGCGGTATCGGTCAGCCCCAGCATTTT. It is translated as CASSRRTGGIGQPQHF.

J is TRBJ1-2 and V is TRBV29-1, with 8 bases that match TRBD1. CDR3 length: 15 residues. The ends lost 6 bases at V and 7 bases at J; junction bases unmatched: 16. The germline V gene has CDR1 SQVTM and CDR2 ANQGSEA. CDR3 in DNA: TGCAGCGTCTGGGTGGGACGGACAGGGTTGTTTGGCTACACCTTC. This sequence encodes CSVWVGRTGLFGYTF.

The chain links TRBV14 to TRBJ1-1; 8 nucleotides align to TRBD1. The V gene end was trimmed by 4 bases and the J gene end by 0 bases; junction bases not matched to a gene: 1. Germline-derived CDR1 and CDR2 are SGHDN and FVKESK. The CDR3 spans 14 residues. CDR3 bases: TGTGCCAGCAGCCGGGACAGGTTGAACACTGAAGCTTTCTTT. Protein product: CASSRDRLNTEAFF.

The chain joins TRBV7-8 to TRBJ1-5; 7 bases are shared with TRBD1. V shed 0 bases and J 6 bases; nucleotides not matched to a gene: 11. The CDR3 is made up of 17 amino acids. From germline, CDR1 is SGHVS and CDR2 FQNEAQ. The DNA of the CDR3 is TGTGCCAGCAGCTTAGCGCCAAGGGGGCGATCAATTCAGCCCCAGCATTTT. Encoded protein: CASSLAPRGRSIQPQHF.

V and J are TRBV5-1 and TRBJ2-7; 9 nucleotides line up with TRBD2. The V gene's germline CDR1 is SGHRS and CDR2 YFSETQ. The V and J ends lost 0 bases and 0 bases, in that order; junction bases with no gene match: 4. CDR3 length equals 16 residues. The CDR3 DNA reads TGCGCCAGCAGCTTGGGTAGCGGGGGCCTCTCCTACGAGCAGTACTTC. Its translation: CASSLGSGGLSYEQYF.

This chain links TRBV4-1 with TRBJ1-1, with TRBD1 identical over 9 bases. This CDR3 contains 15 residues. Trimming took 4 bases from V and 4 from J; bases not matched to a gene: 7. From germline, CDR1 is MGHRA and CDR2 YSYEKL. CDR3 coding DNA: TGCGCCAGCAGCCCTTCCGGGACAGGGCGCACTGAAGCTTTCTTT. It specifies CASSPSGTGRTEAFF.

The V and J genes are TRBV10-3 and TRBJ2-7; D is perhaps TRBD2 (5 bases). Germline CDR1 and CDR2: ENHRY and SYGVKD. Trimming removed 6 bases at V and 5 bases at J, with 23 bases between. The CDR3 extends over 16 amino acids. CDR3 coding DNA: TGTGCCATCAGCCACTCCTATACTAGGAATTGGGACGAGCAGTACTTC. Translating it yields CAISHSYTRNWDEQYF.

This chain uses TRBV27 with TRBJ1-2; 8 bases fit TRBD1. Trimming at V came to 6 bases and at J to 3 bases, leaving 6 bases not matched to a gene. CDR1 and CDR2 from the germline V gene are MNHEY and SMNVEV (reference sequence). This CDR3 has 14 residues. The CDR3 DNA reads as TGTGCCAGCAGGCGATCAGGGGGCGACTATGGCTACACCTTC. Translation: CASRRSGGDYGYTF.

This chain joins TRBV29-1 and TRBJ1-3; D is undetermined. The CDR3 extends over 13 amino acids. V lost 7 bases and J 0 bases, leaving 10 bases between the germline ends. CDR1 is SQVTM and CDR2 is ANQGSEA in the germline V gene. The CDR3 sequence is CSGARGSGNTIYF. In DNA form, the CDR3 reads TGCAGCGGGGCACGGGGCTCTGGAAACACCATATATTTT.

The V gene is TRBV7-9, the J gene TRBJ2-5; a possible D gene is TRBD1 (8 bases). Germline CDR1 SEHNR, CDR2 FQNEAQ (reference sequence). V was trimmed by 3 bases and J by 2 bases, leaving 16 bases between them. This CDR3 is 16 amino acids long. The CDR3: CASSFRTGREQETQYF. DNA of the CDR3: TGTGCCAGCAGCTTTAGGACAGGGAGGGAGCAAGAGACCCAGTACTTC.

This clone was found once. The rearrangement uses TRBV6-5 and TRBJ1-1; 7 bases are a match to TRBD1. The CDR3 runs 13 residues. The trim removed 2 bases at V and 10 bases at J, leaving 7 bases unmatched. Germline V gene lookup returns CDR1 MNHEY and CDR2 SVGAGI. The CDR3 region is CASSYADRAVAFF. The CDR3 nucleotides are TGTGCCAGCAGTTACGCAGACAGGGCGGTAGCTTTCTTT.

The chain combines TRBV5-1 with TRBJ1-4, with 9 bases fitting TRBD1. CDR1 and CDR2 (germline): SGHRS, YFSETQ. The CDR3 extends over 18 amino acids. V lost 3 bases to trimming and J lost 2 bases; unmatched junction nucleotides: 11. The CDR3 protein is CASSSPRGQGSTNEKLFF. The CDR3 bases are TGCGCCAGCAGCTCCCCCCGAGGACAGGGGTCTACTAATGAAAAACTGTTTTTT.

This chain's CDR3 is CASSLAQGTDTQYF. CDR3 coding DNA: TGCGCCAGCAGCTTGGCGCAGGGGACAGATACGCAGTATTTT. This chain links TRBV5-1 with TRBJ2-3, with D tentatively TRBD1 (6 bases). The CDR3 is made up of 14 amino acids. V was cut by 0 bases and J by 3 bases, with 8 bases left in between. Germline V CDR1 and CDR2: SGHRS, YFSETQ.

The gene calls are TRBV5-5 and TRBJ2-3; a weak D match, TRBD2 (7 bases). The CDR3 runs 20 residues. Trimming removed 3 bases at V and 0 bases at J, with 26 bases between. The germline V gene encodes CDR1 SGHKS and CDR2 YYEKEE (reference sequence). The CDR3 DNA reads as TGTGCCAGCAGCTCACTCGGGGGGCCCTACCTGATATCTAGCACAGATACGCAGTATTTT. Protein sequence: CASSSLGGPYLISSTDTQYF.

This clone has ten or more counts. The chain employs TRBV20-1 and TRBJ2-7, with D uncertain. V shed 3 bases and J shed 0 bases, with 9 bases lying between them. Germline V gene sequence: CDR1 DFQATT, CDR2 SNEGSKA (reference sequence). CDR3 size: 13 residues. The CDR3 sequence is CSASDPSSYEQYF. The CDR3 nucleotides read TGCAGTGCTAGTGATCCTAGCTCCTACGAGCAGTACTTC.

The V call is TRBV18, the J call TRBJ1-2; 9 positions match TRBD1. This CDR3 contains 14 residues. V lost 1 base and J lost 8; bases outside the gene matches: 5. Per the germline V gene, CDR1 is KGHSH and CDR2 is LQKENI. DNA for the CDR3: TGTGCCAGCTCACCACGGACAGGGGATTGGGGCTACACCTTC. It yields the protein CASSPRTGDWGYTF.